The 29 T cell receptor beta chains below were found in one sample sequenced in a study of cytomegalovirus exposure and HLA in healthy donors. The PCR was carried out with 60 Vbeta primers and 13 Jbeta primers. Repertoires were generated with immunoSEQ multiplex PCR, while TCRdb's copy carries only in-frame clones and drops some. The sample has about 200,000 clones. The sequencing input was PBMCs. The receptors come from a boy between 10 and 17 years old in good health and CMV-seronegative.

CDR3 region: CASSLGLGLPFGEQYF. In DNA, the CDR3 is TGTGCCAGCAGCTTAGGATTGGGACTTCCCTTTGGCGAGCAGTACTTC. The chain has TRBV7-9 and TRBJ2-7; maybe TRBD2 (6 bases). V was pared by 1 base and J by 6 bases, with 19 bases between. The CDR3 sequence is 16 residues long. Germline CDR1 and CDR2: SEHNR and FQNEAQ (reference sequence). Full variable domain (rest looked up from reference TRBV7-9 and TRBJ2-7): DTGVSQNPRHKITKRGQNVTFRCDPISEHNRLYWYRQTLGQGPEFLTYFQNEAQLEKSRLLSDRFSAERPKGSFSTLEIQRTEQGDSAMYLCASSLGLGLPFGEQYFGPGTRLTVT.

The V gene is TRBV5-1, the J gene TRBJ2-5; weak D call: TRBD1 (5 bases). Germline assignment: CDR1 SGHRS and CDR2 YFSETQ. The CDR3 covers 16 residues. V shed 0 bases and J shed 5 bases, with 17 bases lying between them. CDR3 sequence (DNA): TGCGCCAGCAGCTTGGACGGTGGCAGGGTGCACGAGACCCAGTACTTC. Protein sequence: CASSLDGGRVHETQYF. Based on the CDR3 plus reference TRBV5-1 and TRBJ2-5, the full variable domain is KAGVTQTPRYLIKTRGQQVTLSCSPISGHRSVSWYQQTPGQGLQFLFEYFSETQRNKGNFPGRFSGRQFSNSRSEMNVSTLELGDSALYLCASSLDGGRVHETQYFGPGTRLLVL.

This rearrangement joins TRBV5-1 to TRBJ1-2, with 9 nucleotides matching TRBD1. V dropped 4 bases and J dropped 7; count of bases not matched to a gene: 5. The CDR3 contains 13 residues. CDR1 and CDR2 (germline): SGHRS, YFSETQ. DNA for the CDR3: TGCGCCAGCAGCACTGCGACAGGGGGTGGCTACACCTTC. Protein product: CASSTATGGGYTF. The whole variable domain, filled in from reference TRBV5-1 and TRBJ1-2, reads KAGVTQTPRYLIKTRGQQVTLSCSPISGHRSVSWYQQTPGQGLQFLFEYFSETQRNKGNFPGRFSGRQFSNSRSEMNVSTLELGDSALYLCASSTATGGGYTFGSGTRLTVV.

This chain connects TRBV4-1 to TRBJ2-3; TRBD2 aligns across 13 bases. The CDR3 is 17 residues long. Germline V gene data show CDR1 as MGHRA and CDR2 as YSYEKL. Germline trimming cut 4 bases from V and 1 base from J; bases unmatched to any gene: 5. The CDR3 loop is CASSLSGLAGGTDTQYF. The CDR3 nucleotides are TGCGCCAGCAGCCTTTCAGGACTAGCGGGGGGCACAGATACGCAGTATTTT.

This chain joins TRBV11-3 and TRBJ2-1; D may be TRBD2 (5 bases). Trimming took 8 bases from V and 5 from J, leaving 16 bases between them. Germline V gene data show CDR1 as SGHNT and CDR2 as YENEEA. This CDR3 spans 14 amino acids. CDR3 sequence: CASSPSRLNNEQFF. DNA for the CDR3: TGTGCCAGCTCCCCGTCTCGACTAAACAATGAGCAGTTCTTC.

This chain links TRBV9 with TRBJ1-2, with D possibly TRBD1 on 6 matching bases. From germline, CDR1 is SGDLS and CDR2 YYNGEE. The CDR3 runs to 20 residues. Trimming removed 3 bases from V and 4 bases from J, with 31 bases in between. The CDR3 DNA sequence: TGTGCCAGCAGCGCAATTACCAATCCCGAAAGGACAGTGTTCCCCTATGGCTACACCTTC. The encoded protein is CASSAITNPERTVFPYGYTF. Full variable domain (remainder filled in from reference TRBV9 and TRBJ1-2): DSGVTQTPKHLITATGQRVTLRCSPRSGDLSVYWYQQSLDQGLQFLIQYYNGEERAKGNILERFSAQQFPDLHSELNLSSLELGDSALYFCASSAITNPERTVFPYGYTFGSGTRLTVV.

The rearrangement links TRBV7-2 to TRBJ1-1; 10 bases match TRBD1. Losses at the gene ends were 3 bases for V and 1 base for J; bases not matched to a gene: 5. CDR3 length equals 16 residues. CDR1 and CDR2 from the germline V gene are SGHTA and FQGNSA. The CDR3 DNA is TGTGCCAGCAGCTTCGACAGGGGGCTGCGGAACACTGAAGCTTTCTTT. Translation: CASSFDRGLRNTEAFF.

The chain carries TRBV19 and TRBJ1-2; TRBD1 might be the D (5 bases). V was shortened by 4 bases and J by 8 bases, with 14 bases between the two germline ends. The CDR3 totals 13 residues. The germline CDR1 and CDR2 sequences are LNHDA and SQIVND (reference sequence). CDR3 bases: TGTGCCAGTAGTACCTGGAGGGACGGGGGCTACACCTTC. Translating it yields CASSTWRDGGYTF. The variable domain in full, with the rest retrieved from reference TRBV19 and TRBJ1-2, is DGGITQSPKYLFRKEGQNVTLSCEQNLNHDAMYWYRQDPGQGLRLIYYSQIVNDFQKGDIAEGYSVSREKKESFPLTVTSAQKNPTAFYLCASSTWRDGGYTFGSGTRLTVV.

The genes are TRBV6-1 and TRBJ1-2; 7 nucleotides align to TRBD1. Germline values: CDR1 MNHNS, CDR2 SASEGT. This CDR3 region has 13 residues. J gave up 8 bases and V 6 bases, and 9 bases lay outside the gene matches. For the CDR3, the DNA is TGTGCCAGCAGGACAGGACAGGCTCGGGGCTACACCTTC. This codes for CASRTGQARGYTF.

The V call is TRBV6-1, the J call TRBJ2-3, with TRBD2 as a possible D gene (6 bases). Trimming shortened V by 4 bases and J by 3 bases, and 14 bases separated the two germline ends. Germline lookup yields CDR1 MNHNS and CDR2 SASEGT. The CDR3 extends over 15 amino acids. The CDR3 reads CASSGPGLRTDTQYF. CDR3 bases: TGTGCCAGCAGTGGTCCGGGACTCCGAACAGATACGCAGTATTTT.

The CDR3 sequence: CAISSGQGYGYTF. In DNA, the CDR3 is TGTGCCATCAGCTCCGGACAGGGGTATGGCTACACCTTC. This chain joins TRBV10-3 and TRBJ1-2, with 9 bases lining up with TRBD1. Germline V gives CDR1 ENHRY, CDR2 SYGVKD. The CDR3 length is 13 residues. The V segment lost 6 bases and the J segment 5 bases; nucleotides outside the gene matches: 4.

The chain links TRBV7-3 to TRBJ2-2, with 9 positions matching TRBD2. With V trimmed by 2 bases and J by 6 bases, 10 bases remained unmatched. Germline V lookup: CDR1 SGHTA, CDR2 FQGTGA. The length of the CDR3 is 17 residues. The CDR3 loop reads CASSLGGRTSAAGELFF. In DNA, the CDR3 is TGTGCCAGCAGCTTAGGTGGGAGGACTAGCGCGGCCGGGGAGCTGTTTTTT.

The chain is built from TRBV2 and TRBJ2-1; 7 bases fit TRBD1. The CDR3 runs to 16 residues. Trimming at V came to 4 bases and at J to 5 bases, leaving 11 bases not matched to a gene. CDR1 is SNHLY, CDR2 FYNNEI, per germline. The CDR3 region is CASSGARDSQNNEQFF. In DNA form, the CDR3 reads TGTGCCAGCAGTGGGGCAAGGGACAGCCAAAACAATGAGCAGTTCTTC.

The chain couples TRBV29-1 to TRBJ2-7; a possible D gene is TRBD1 (6 bases). The CDR3 totals 15 residues. Looked up from germline, CDR1 is SQVTM and CDR2 is ANQGSEA. Trimming removed 5 bases at V and 2 bases at J, with 19 bases between. CDR3 DNA sequence: TGCAGCGTTAGGGGGAGTGCTGGAACCCCCTACGAGCAGTACTTC. This gives the protein CSVRGSAGTPYEQYF.

The chain recombines TRBV4-3 with TRBJ2-7; D possibly corresponds to TRBD1 (6 bases). This CDR3 has 16 residues. CDR1 and CDR2 from the germline V gene are LGHNA and YSLEER. Trimming stripped 0 bases from V and 2 bases from J, with 14 bases between. This CDR3 reads CASSQDVARGTYEQYF. CDR3 DNA: TGCGCCAGCAGCCAAGACGTCGCCAGGGGAACCTACGAGCAGTACTTC.

The CDR3 loop reads CASSLGGNTEAFF. DNA for the CDR3: TGTGCCAGCAGCTTAGGAGGGAACACTGAAGCTTTCTTT. V is TRBV5-8 and J is TRBJ1-1; D is uncertain. The CDR3 has 13 residues. V dropped 2 bases and J dropped 1 base, with 6 bases sitting between them. The germline V gene encodes CDR1 SGHTS and CDR2 YDEGEE.

The genes are TRBV15 and TRBJ2-3; the D gene is possibly TRBD1 (6 bases). V gave up 4 bases and J gave up 2 bases, with 13 bases separating them. This CDR3 has 15 amino acids. Germline V gives CDR1 LNHNV, CDR2 YYDKDF (reference sequence). CDR3: CATSTRQEPTDTQYF. CDR3 nucleotide sequence: TGTGCCACCAGCACTCGACAGGAGCCCACAGATACGCAGTATTTT. Supplemented by reference TRBV15 and TRBJ2-3, the full variable domain reads DAMVIQNPRYQVTQFGKPVTLSCSQTLNHNVMYWYQQKSSQAPKLLFHYYDKDFNNEADTPDNFQSRRPNTSFCFLDIRSPGLGDTAMYLCATSTRQEPTDTQYFGPGTRLTVL.

CDR3 sequence: CASSNTGFGGYTF. As DNA, the CDR3 is TGTGCCAGCAGCAACACAGGGTTTGGAGGCTACACCTTC. The chain uses TRBV7-2 and TRBJ1-2; tentative D call: TRBD1 (6 bases). CDR1 SGHTA and CDR2 FQGNSA come from the germline V gene. Trimming shortened V by 5 bases and J by 8 bases, and 15 bases separated the two germline ends. The CDR3 is 13 residues long.

The CDR3 loop reads CASSIRGVSLYGYTF. The CDR3, as DNA: TGTGCCAGTAGTATACGGGGGGTCAGTCTCTATGGCTACACCTTC. The V call is TRBV19, the J call TRBJ1-2; tentative D call: TRBD1 (5 bases). The CDR3 has 15 residues. Trimming pared 2 bases from V and 4 bases from J, leaving 14 bases between. In germline, CDR1 is LNHDA, CDR2 SQIVND (reference sequence).

V is TRBV27 and J is TRBJ1-2; 7 positions match TRBD1. CDR1 and CDR2 from the germline V gene are MNHEY and SMNVEV (reference sequence). V was clipped by 4 bases and J by 8 bases; unmatched bases: 4. This CDR3 region has 12 residues. The CDR3 region has the DNA TGTGCCAGCAGTTCGACAGGGCGGGGCTACACCTTC. It specifies CASSSTGRGYTF.

Notes on this clone: Its ends do not fully match the called genes, so a read error is possible. The chain links TRBV7-7 to TRBJ2-2; tentative D call: TRBD2 (5 bases). The V gene's germline CDR1 is SSHAT and CDR2 FNYEAQ (reference sequence). This CDR3 is 14 amino acids long. The CDR3 here is CASSLDGIGGELFF. The CDR3, as DNA: TGTGCTAGCAGCTTAGACGGGATCGGCGGGGAGCTGTTTTTT.

The genes are TRBV9 and TRBJ2-3; 11 bases align to TRBD2. Germline CDR1 and CDR2: SGDLS and YYNGEE. This CDR3 has 16 amino acids. Trimming cost V 0 bases and J 3 bases; bases outside gene matches: 3. The CDR3 here is CASSVATSGGTDTQYF. The CDR3 coding sequence is TGTGCCAGCAGCGTAGCTACTAGCGGGGGTACAGATACGCAGTATTTT.

The J gene is TRBJ2-4, the V gene TRBV6-5; tentatively, D is TRBD2 (5 bases). The CDR3 loop spans 14 amino acids. Trimming stripped 2 bases from V and 6 bases from J, with 11 bases between. Germline V lookup: CDR1 MNHEY, CDR2 SVGAGI. CDR3 protein: CASSYTSGSNIQYF. In DNA form, the CDR3 reads TGTGCCAGCAGTTACACTAGTGGGTCAAACATTCAGTACTTC.

This chain uses TRBV2 with TRBJ2-7; D is possibly TRBD2 (7 bases). The CDR3 sequence is 15 residues long. Germline V CDR1 and CDR2: SNHLY, FYNNEI. Trimming pared 4 bases from V and 2 bases from J, leaving 15 bases between. The CDR3 region is CASSVGGGHPYEQYF. The CDR3 DNA is TGTGCCAGCAGTGTTGGCGGGGGCCACCCCTACGAGCAGTACTTC. Using reference TRBV2 and TRBJ2-7 for the parts outside the CDR3, the full variable domain is EPEVTQTPSHQVTQMGQEVILRCVPISNHLYFYWYRQILGQKVEFLVSFYNNEISEKSEIFDDQFSVERPDGSNFTLKIRSTKLEDSAMYFCASSVGGGHPYEQYFGPGTRLTVT.

This chain uses TRBV11-2 with TRBJ1-2; a possible D gene is TRBD1 (6 bases). CDR3 length: 12 amino acids. Deletions cut 5 bases from V and 12 bases from J, with 16 bases between. Germline CDR1 SGHAT, CDR2 FQNNGV. The CDR3 nucleotides read TGTGCCAGCAGCGTTAACAGGGTCCTAAACACCTTC. Translated, it gives CASSVNRVLNTF.

The chain combines TRBV11-2 with TRBJ1-2; D ambiguous. The germline V gene encodes CDR1 SGHAT and CDR2 FQNNGV. V lost 2 bases and J lost 2, with 6 bases in between. The length of the CDR3 is 13 residues. The DNA of the CDR3 is TGTGCCAGCAGCTTAACACAGAACTATGGCTACACCTTC. The encoded protein is CASSLTQNYGYTF.

On this clone itself: This CDR3 is also generated by other DNA sequences in the sample. The genes are TRBV2 and TRBJ1-5; 9 bases map to TRBD1. V gave up 2 bases and J gave up 4 bases; unmatched junction bases: 3. There are 15 residues in the CDR3. Germline V gene sequence: CDR1 SNHLY, CDR2 FYNNEI. The CDR3 DNA reads as TGTGCCAGCAGTGAATGGACAGGGGATAATCAGCCCCAGCATTTT. Protein: CASSEWTGDNQPQHF.

This chain links TRBV19 with TRBJ1-6, with D perhaps TRBD1 (5 bases). Trimming pared 0 bases from V and 8 bases from J, leaving 11 bases between. The CDR3 covers 15 residues. The germline V gene encodes CDR1 LNHDA and CDR2 SQIVND (reference sequence). The CDR3 reads CASSIDGAPDSPLHF. The CDR3 region has the DNA TGTGCCAGTAGTATAGATGGGGCTCCTGATTCACCCCTCCACTTT.

The chain is built from TRBV5-1 and TRBJ2-1; D not certain. Per the germline V gene, CDR1 is SGHRS and CDR2 is YFSETQ. Deletions cut 1 base from V and 0 bases from J, with 11 bases between. This CDR3 comprises 16 residues. This CDR3 is CASSLTTGSSYNEQFF. DNA of the CDR3: TGCGCCAGCAGCTTGACGACGGGTAGCTCCTACAATGAGCAGTTCTTC.